Below are 2 T cell receptor beta chains sequenced from a single sample in a study of shared clonotypes between healthy human individuals. Sequenced by immunoSEQ multiplex PCR; TCRdb stores in-frame clones only, minus some. The table has fewer than 2.5 million clones, 93% seen once. Sample: naive CD4+ T cells from PBMCs. Subset given: CD45RA+ positively selected. The receptor set was obtained from a man aged 18 to 30 in good health. Some clones in this sample may be carry-over from other donors' samples.

The chain carries TRBV19 and TRBJ2-2; tentatively, D is TRBD2 (5 bases). The germline V and J ends were trimmed by 10 bases and 2 bases, with 17 bases remaining between them. Germline CDR1 is LNHDA and CDR2 is SQIVND (reference sequence). The CDR3 has 15 amino acids. The CDR3 nucleotides are TGTGCCACCAAAACTGGACTTACCAACACCGGGGAGCTGTTTTTT. Amino acids: CATKTGLTNTGELFF.

The chain recombines TRBV6-1 with TRBJ2-5; D not certain. Germline V CDR1 and CDR2: MNHNS, SASEGT. The CDR3 has 13 residues. V lost 6 bases, J lost 1 base, and 9 bases lay in between. The CDR3 nucleotides read TGTGCCAGCAGGCGCCGGTTCCAAGAGACCCAGTACTTC. It encodes CASRRRFQETQYF.